These T cell receptor beta chains were read from a single sample in a study of blood T cell repertoires in COVID-19. Clones were sequenced by immunoSEQ multiplex PCR, and TCRdb holds only the in-frame ones, with some missing. Among 180,000 or so clones listed, 65% to 90% were seen once. What was sequenced was peripheral blood. These receptors came from a man in his 60s with acute or convalescent COVID-19. CDR3s include the opening cysteine and the closing phenylalanine or tryptophan. The D gene is left open where the match is weak. The listing skips clone size in some rows; elsewhere it reads once, few, many or a size class.

.	18	.	TRBV28	TRBJ1-3	TGTGCCAGCACCCTCCTGGGCGTCCGAAGCCTCTCTGGAAACACCATATATTTT	CASTLLGVRSLSGNTIYF
few	17	.	TRBV21-1	TRBJ1-5	TGTGCCGCACCCGGGGACAGGGGACAATATAGCAATCAGCCCCAGCATTTT	CAAPGDRGQYSNQPQHF
.	13	.	TRBV7-2	TRBJ1-2	TGTGCCAGCAGCTTATCACAGGACTATGGCTACACCTTC	CASSLSQDYGYTF
.	13	TRBD2	TRBV2	TRBJ2-7	TGTGCCAGCACGCGACTAGCGGGAGCCGAGCAGTACTTC	CASTRLAGAEQYF
.	15	TRBD1	TRBV5-1	TRBJ2-1	TGCGCCAGCAGCTTGGAGGCAGGGGGCTACAATGAGCAGTTCTTC	CASSLEAGGYNEQFF
.	15	TRBD2	TRBV5-1	TRBJ2-3	TGCGCCAGCAGCTTCCTAGCGGGAGCATCAGATACGCAGTATTTT	CASSFLAGASDTQYF
.	14	.	TRBV7-9	TRBJ2-5	TGTGCCAGCAGCTTAGGGGGCCGGCAAGAGACCCAGTACTTC	CASSLGGRQETQYF
.	12	TRBD1	TRBV7-9	TRBJ2-7	TGTGCCAGCAGCCTCTCGGACAGGGGAAAGTACTTC	CASSLSDRGKYF
.	12	.	TRBV24-1	TRBJ2-6	TGTGCCACCAGCGGGGAGGCCAACGTCCTGACTTTC	CATSGEANVLTF
.	14	TRBD2	TRBV6-2/TRBV6-3	TRBJ2-1	TGTGCCAGCAGTCTAGCGGGTCTAGCTGGGGAGCAGTTCTTC	CASSLAGLAGEQFF
.	15	.	TRBV5-4	TRBJ1-2	TGTGCCAGCAGTGGAAGGGGCCGGGGGAACTATGGCTACACCTTC	CASSGRGRGNYGYTF
.	13	TRBD1	TRBV11-3	TRBJ1-1	TGTGCCAGCAGCGGGGACAGGGGCCGTGAAGCTTTCTTT	CASSGDRGREAFF
once	15	.	TRBV29-1	TRBJ2-7	TGCAGCGCCTTGAAGTCTCTTGCGGGGCCCTACGAGCAGTACTTC	CSALKSLAGPYEQYF
few	15	TRBD1	TRBV18	TRBJ1-4	TGTGCCAGCTCACTGGGACAGGTCGATAATGAAAAACTGTTTTTT	CASSLGQVDNEKLFF
.	13	.	TRBV3-1/TRBV3-2	TRBJ2-5	TGTGCCAGCAGTCCCGAACCCCCGGGGACCCAGTACTTC	CASSPEPPGTQYF
.	12	.	TRBV28	TRBJ1-1	TGTGCCACCCTGTCAGGGAACACTGAAGCTTTCTTT	CATLSGNTEAFF
.	15	TRBD1	TRBV30	TRBJ1-2	TGTGCCTGGAGTGTATTTGGACAGGGGGGCTATGGCTACACCTTC	CAWSVFGQGGYGYTF
.	13	TRBD1	TRBV28	TRBJ1-2	TGTGCCAGCAGTTTAGGGACAGGGAATTATGGGGCGTTC	CASSLGTGNYGAF
.	12	.	TRBV30	TRBJ1-1	TGTGCCTGGAGCCGGTTGAACACTGAAGCTTTCTTT	CAWSRLNTEAFF
.	14	.	TRBV6-5	TRBJ1-6	TGTGCCAGCAGTAGACAGCCATTGAATTCACCCCTCCACTTT	CASSRQPLNSPLHF
.	15	.	TRBV5-1	TRBJ2-1	TGCGCCAGCAGCCCTTTGGTGGGAGGGGGCAATGAGCAGTTCTTC	CASSPLVGGGNEQFF
once	13	TRBD1	TRBV24-1	TRBJ1-1	TGTGCCACCAGTGAGCGGGACGCCAGGGGGGCTTTCTTT	CATSERDARGAFF
.	15	TRBD1	TRBV28	TRBJ2-7	TGTGCCAGCAGCCGACAGGGGGGGCATCCATACGAGCAGTACTTC	CASSRQGGHPYEQYF
.	15	.	TRBV28	TRBJ2-2	TGTGCCAGCAGTTTCTTACTAAGGAACACCGGGGAGCTGTTTTTT	CASSFLLRNTGELFF
once	14	.	TRBV7-2	TRBJ1-1	TGTGCCAGCAGCTTAGCAGGGAGGGCCACTGAAGCTTTCTTT	CASSLAGRATEAFF
.	14	TRBD1	TRBV5-1	TRBJ2-7	TGCGCCAGCAGCTTCGGGACAGGGGGAGACGAGCAGTACTTC	CASSFGTGGDEQYF
.	15	.	TRBV18	TRBJ1-5	TGTGCCAGCTCCCCGACCGGGACATTCAATCAGCCCCAGCATTTT	CASSPTGTFNQPQHF
.	15	TRBD2	TRBV5-1	TRBJ2-7	TGCGCCAGCGCACGCTCTAATAGCGGGAGCTACGAGCAGTACTTC	CASARSNSGSYEQYF
.	12	.	TRBV6-9	TRBJ2-7	TGTGCCAGCAGTTTGGGGAGCTACGAGCAGTACTTC	CASSLGSYEQYF
.	13	.	TRBV18	TRBJ2-7	TGTGCCAGCTCACCAAGCAGGGATTACGAGCAGTACTTC	CASSPSRDYEQYF
.	14	TRBD1	TRBV9	TRBJ2-1	TGTGCCAGCAGCCTCGGACAGGGTCGAAATGAGCAGTTCTTC	CASSLGQGRNEQFF
.	16	.	TRBV2	TRBJ2-2	TGTGCCAGCAGTGAAGGACTAGAATGGAACACCGGGGAGCTGTTTTTT	CASSEGLEWNTGELFF
.	15	TRBD1	TRBV19	TRBJ1-5	TGTGCCAGTAGTACTCCGACAGGGGATGTTCAGCCCCAGCATTTT	CASSTPTGDVQPQHF
.	14	.	TRBV2	TRBJ1-1	TGTGCCAGCATGAGGGACTTTTCAAACACTGAAGCTTTCTTT	CASMRDFSNTEAFF
.	15	.	TRBV7-9	TRBJ1-2	TGTGCCAGCAGCCCGGGTGCAGGGCCTGGATATGGCTACACCTTC	CASSPGAGPGYGYTF
.	16	.	TRBV9	TRBJ1-1	TGTGCCAGCAGCGTAGTGGGCAGGGGCGAGAACACTGAAGCTTTCTTT	CASSVVGRGENTEAFF
.	13	TRBD1	TRBV5-4	TRBJ2-1	TGTGCCAGCAGCTTAGACGGGACAGGCGAGCAGTTCTTC	CASSLDGTGEQFF
.	13	TRBD1	TRBV19	TRBJ1-2	TGTGCCAGTACCGCGGACAGGGCCCTTGGCTACACCTTC	CASTADRALGYTF